The clone carrying this T cell receptor (beta chain) turned up a few times. Trimming cost V 3 bases and J 2 bases; bases outside gene matches: 16. The CDR3 covers 18 residues. From germline, CDR1 is SQVTM and CDR2 ANQGSEA. The data belong to a study of blood T cells in healthy people across ages. A second PCR, run for roughly 7 to 11 cycles, used a sample-barcoded 5' primer plus a J-beta primer mix. One entry per CDR3 protein, called by TCRdb with MiXCR from the 5' RACE reads. The sample carries some 640,000 distinct CDR3 sequences, approximately 49% recorded once. The chain is built from TRBV29-1 and TRBJ2-5; TRBD2 matches 9 bases. Sequenced: blood. The source of this sequence is an older woman in good health. CDR3 DNA sequence: TGCAGCGTTGAGTCTAGCGGGATCCCAAATTCAATTCAAGAGACCCAGTACTTC. Protein: CSVESSGIPNSIQETQYF.